These 19 T cell receptor beta chains share one sample of origin, sequenced in a study of technical replicates of blood from a few donors. Repertoires were generated with immunoSEQ multiplex PCR, while TCRdb's copy carries only in-frame clones and drops some. Of 76,000 or so clones listed, roughly nine tenths are singletons. Input material: T cells isolated from PBMCs. The receptors were sampled from a human donor in good health.

The chain carries TRBV19 and TRBJ2-6; D possibly corresponds to TRBD1 (6 bases). The V gene's germline CDR1 is LNHDA and CDR2 SQIVND (reference sequence). The CDR3 is made up of 21 amino acids. V was clipped by 3 bases and J by 2 bases, with 26 bases between them. The CDR3 protein is CASSISRRRGRGVAGANVLTF. CDR3 nucleotide sequence: TGTGCCAGTAGTATTTCGAGGAGGCGTGGCAGGGGAGTTGCTGGGGCCAACGTCCTGACTTTC.

In this sample, this clone turned up once. This CDR3 reads CVRSRTEQGAQYF. The CDR3 DNA reads as TGTGTCAGAAGCCGTACAGAACAGGGAGCCCAGTACTTC. This chain uses TRBV7-5 with TRBJ2-5; the table's D gene call, TRBD1, was not cross checked with the DNA. TRBV7-5 is recorded as a pseudogene. CDR3 length: 13 residues.

This clone appeared once. V gene TRBV5-5 combines with J gene TRBJ1-4; 10 bases fit TRBD1. The CDR3 extends over 15 amino acids. Per germline, CDR1 SGHKS and CDR2 YYEKEE (reference sequence). With V trimmed by 3 bases and J by 8 bases, 7 bases remained unmatched. CDR3 protein: CASSYDRGRDEKLFF. The CDR3 nucleotides read TGTGCCAGCAGCTACGACAGGGGGCGAGACGAAAAACTGTTTTTT.

This sequence joins TRBV5-4 and TRBJ1-3, with D tentatively TRBD1 (5 bases). Germline lookup yields CDR1 SGHNT and CDR2 YYREEE (reference sequence). The CDR3 consists of 13 residues. The V gene lost 5 bases and the J gene lost 8 bases, with 14 bases spanning the gap. This chain's CDR3 is CASSTGPGDTIYF. DNA for the CDR3: TGTGCCAGCAGTACGGGTCCGGGGGACACCATATATTTT.

V usage is TRBV30 and J usage is TRBJ1-2, with D hard to call. The CDR3 contains 14 residues. V lost 0 bases and J lost 0, with 8 bases in between. Germline V gene lookup returns CDR1 GTSNPN and CDR2 SVGIG (reference sequence). CDR3 bases: TGTGCCTGGAGTGTAGTAGTTTCTAACTATGGCTACACCTTC. Its translation is CAWSVVVSNYGYTF.

The V call is TRBV28, the J call TRBJ2-7, with 8 bases lining up with TRBD2. Germline values: CDR1 MDHEN, CDR2 SYDVKM. The J segment lost 4 bases and the V segment lost 6 bases, leaving 11 bases of the junction unmatched. The CDR3 runs 15 residues. The CDR3 protein is CASSGVAGGNYEQYF. As DNA, the CDR3 is TGTGCCAGCAGCGGGGTGGCGGGAGGTAATTACGAGCAGTACTTC.

The chain employs TRBV28 and TRBJ1-1; TRBD1 is a possible D gene (6 bases). With 6 bases removed from V and 0 bases from J, the gap between germline ends came to 14 bases. CDR1 is MDHEN, CDR2 SYDVKM, per germline. The CDR3 length is 15 residues. The CDR3 bases are TGTGCCAGCAGCCCGACAGGCAACATGAACACTGAAGCTTTCTTT. It yields the protein CASSPTGNMNTEAFF.

The chain links TRBV6-5 to TRBJ1-4; 9 nucleotides align to TRBD1. There are 16 residues in the CDR3. V lost 2 bases and J lost 8; bases outside the gene matches: 9. Per germline, CDR1 MNHEY and CDR2 SVGAGI. CDR3 loop: CASSYGGTGRGEKLFF. The DNA of the CDR3 is TGTGCCAGCAGTTACGGGGGGACAGGGAGGGGGGAAAAACTGTTTTTT.

V gene TRBV7-6 combines with J gene TRBJ2-1, with D tentatively TRBD2 (5 bases). Between the trimmed V and J ends, which lost 5 bases and 3 bases, there was a span of 14 bases. The CDR3 has 15 residues. Germline V gives CDR1 SGHVS, CDR2 FNYEAQ. CDR3 protein: CASSAVVGLYNEQFF. The CDR3 nucleotides are TGTGCCAGCAGCGCGGTGGTTGGACTCTACAATGAGCAGTTCTTC.

The chain combines TRBV19 with TRBJ2-5; 7 bases fit TRBD1. The CDR3 loop spans 16 amino acids. The germline V gene has CDR1 LNHDA and CDR2 SQIVND (reference sequence). V was pared by 5 bases and J by 4 bases, with 13 bases of the junction left unmatched. CDR3 residues: CASSLGQAPLRETQYF. The CDR3 nucleotides read TGTGCCAGTAGTTTAGGACAGGCGCCCCTTAGAGAGACCCAGTACTTC. The entire variable domain, with the rest obtained from reference TRBV19 and TRBJ2-5, is as follows: DGGITQSPKYLFRKEGQNVTLSCEQNLNHDAMYWYRQDPGQGLRLIYYSQIVNDFQKGDIAEGYSVSREKKESFPLTVTSAQKNPTAFYLCASSLGQAPLRETQYFGPGTRLLVL.

The table lists this clone with a few counts. The chain carries TRBV2 and TRBJ2-1; 10 nucleotides agree with TRBD2. The V and J ends lost 7 bases and 2 bases, in that order; junction bases with no gene match: 5. Germline V gives CDR1 SNHLY, CDR2 FYNNEI. The CDR3 contains 15 residues. The CDR3 DNA reads as TGTGCCAGCAAAGCTAGCGGGAGCCCCTACAATGAGCAGTTCTTC. Encoded protein: CASKASGSPYNEQFF. The entire variable domain, with the rest obtained from reference TRBV2 and TRBJ2-1, is as follows: EPEVTQTPSHQVTQMGQEVILRCVPISNHLYFYWYRQILGQKVEFLVSFYNNEISEKSEIFDDQFSVERPDGSNFTLKIRSTKLEDSAMYFCASKASGSPYNEQFFGPGTRLTVL.

This chain links TRBV29-1 with TRBJ1-2; 8 positions match TRBD1. Germline V gives CDR1 SQVTM, CDR2 ANQGSEA. The CDR3 sequence is 14 residues long. The junction had 7 bases not matched to a gene; V was cut back by 5 bases and J by 2 bases. DNA of the CDR3: TGCAGCGTTACGACAGGGGTATTGAACTATGGCTACACCTTC. This sequence encodes CSVTTGVLNYGYTF.

V gene TRBV28 combines with J gene TRBJ2-1; TRBD2 matches 7 bases. CDR1 and CDR2 from the germline V gene are MDHEN and SYDVKM. The CDR3 has 17 amino acids. Losses at the gene ends were 7 bases for V and 9 bases for J; bases not matched to a gene: 21. CDR3 DNA sequence: TGTGCCAGCATCCAAGCGGGACTGGGTGCATTGAGCGCTGAGCAGTTCTTC. Protein sequence: CASIQAGLGALSAEQFF.

This chain connects TRBV13 to TRBJ2-7; TRBD2 matches at 9 bases. Germline-derived CDR1 and CDR2 are PRHDT and FYEKMQ (reference sequence). The CDR3 is 15 residues long. The V and J ends lost 3 bases and 5 bases, in that order; junction bases with no gene match: 8. The CDR3, as DNA: TGTGCCAGCAGCTTCTGGCTAGCGGGAACCCACGAGCAGTACTTC. Amino acid sequence: CASSFWLAGTHEQYF. Using reference TRBV13 and TRBJ2-7 for the parts outside the CDR3, the full variable domain is AAGVIQSPRHLIKEKRETATLKCYPIPRHDTVYWYQQGPGQDPQFLISFYEKMQSDKGSIPDRFSAQQFSDYHSELNMSSLELGDSALYFCASSFWLAGTHEQYFGPGTRLTVT.

The rearrangement uses TRBV5-1 and TRBJ2-1, with a weak D call TRBD1 (5 bases). Between the trimmed V and J ends, which lost 4 bases and 5 bases, there was a span of 7 bases. From germline, CDR1 is SGHRS and CDR2 YFSETQ. The CDR3 consists of 12 residues. The CDR3 protein is CASSARDNEQFF. The CDR3 DNA reads TGCGCCAGCAGCGCCAGGGACAATGAGCAGTTCTTC.

Of note for this clone: This same CDR3 is encoded by further DNA sequences in the sample. The chain carries TRBV5-1 and TRBJ1-5; the D is unclear. The CDR3 has 13 amino acids. Trimming shortened V by 0 bases and J by 4 bases, and 5 bases separated the two germline ends. Germline V gene data show CDR1 as SGHRS and CDR2 as YFSETQ. CDR3 protein: CASSLVGNQPQHF. The CDR3 DNA follows: TGCGCCAGCAGCTTGGTCGGTAATCAGCCCCAGCATTTT. The full variable domain, in which reference TRBV5-1 and TRBJ1-5 provide the parts outside the CDR3, is KAGVTQTPRYLIKTRGQQVTLSCSPISGHRSVSWYQQTPGQGLQFLFEYFSETQRNKGNFPGRFSGRQFSNSRSEMNVSTLELGDSALYLCASSLVGNQPQHFGDGTRLSIL.

This chain uses TRBV30 with TRBJ1-1; 8 bases fit TRBD1. V dropped 4 bases and J dropped 10; count of bases not matched to a gene: 20. The CDR3 totals 16 residues. Germline CDR1 GTSNPN, CDR2 SVGIG (reference sequence). For the CDR3, the DNA is TGTGCCTGGACACTTGTTATGGGACAGGTATCCCGTGCAGCTTTCTTT. Its protein is CAWTLVMGQVSRAAFF.

This rearrangement joins TRBV4-1 to TRBJ2-1; 8 positions match TRBD2. The CDR3 has 17 amino acids. V shed 5 bases, J shed 5 bases, and the junction held 14 bases outside the gene matches. Germline CDR1 is MGHRA and CDR2 is YSYEKL. The CDR3 DNA sequence: TGCGCCAGCAGCTCTCCCATTTTAGCGGGACGAAACAATGAGCAGTTCTTC. It specifies CASSSPILAGRNNEQFF.

The chain uses TRBV1 and TRBJ2-5; the table's D call of TRBD2 was not tested on the DNA. TRBV1 is a pseudogene locus. CDR3 length: 16 residues. The CDR3 bases are TGCACCAGCAGCCAGGGATGGAGGGCAGCCCAAGAGACCCAGTACTTC. It specifies CTSSQGWRAAQETQYF.